This is a list of T cell receptor beta chains from one sample in a study of memory B cells and T cells in multiple sclerosis. The repertoire was sequenced with immunoSEQ multiplex PCR; TCRdb's copy has only in-frame clones and lacks some. The table includes 35,000 to 55,000 clones, over 75% detected once. Their antigen targets remain unknown. Material: PBMCs from blood kept in culture. These receptors originate from a human donor with multiple sclerosis. CDR3s include the opening cysteine and the closing phenylalanine or tryptophan. Each record gives: CDR3 DNA, CDR3 protein, clone size, V gene, CDR3 length, J gene, D gene. The D gene is left open where the match is weak. Not all rows give a size; the values are once, few, many and, for expanded clones, a class.

CDR3nt: TGTGCCAGCAGTATGCAGGGGGCGCGGGGCTACACCTTC
CDR3aa: CASSMQGARGYTF
abundance: .
v_gene: TRBV6-5
len: 13
j_gene: TRBJ1-2
d_gene: TRBD1

CDR3nt: TGCGCCAGCAGCCAGACTGGACACTCGAACACTGAAGCTTTCTTT
CDR3aa: CASSQTGHSNTEAFF
abundance: .
v_gene: TRBV4-1
len: 15
j_gene: TRBJ1-1
d_gene: .

CDR3nt: TGTGCCAGCAGCCCCGGAGGAGGGGGGCCTTCGGGCGGGGAGCTGTTTTTT
CDR3aa: CASSPGGGGPSGGELFF
abundance: .
v_gene: TRBV7-9
len: 17
j_gene: TRBJ2-2
d_gene: .

CDR3nt: TGCGCCAGCAGTGGTTCGGCTAGCGGGGATTCAGATACGCAGTATTTT
CDR3aa: CASSGSASGDSDTQYF
abundance: .
v_gene: TRBV10-1
len: 16
j_gene: TRBJ2-3
d_gene: TRBD2

CDR3nt: TGTGCCAGCAGCGTAGGACTAGCGGGGTCCTACGAGCAGTACTTC
CDR3aa: CASSVGLAGSYEQYF
abundance: .
v_gene: TRBV9
len: 15
j_gene: TRBJ2-7
d_gene: TRBD2

CDR3nt: TGTGCCAGCAGTGAATCCGCAGGGGCTATTTCACCCCTCCACTTT
CDR3aa: CASSESAGAISPLHF
abundance: .
v_gene: TRBV2
len: 15
j_gene: TRBJ1-6
d_gene: .

CDR3nt: TGCAGCGTCATTGGGGTGGGGGGACGAGGCTACACCTTC
CDR3aa: CSVIGVGGRGYTF
abundance: few
v_gene: TRBV29-1
len: 13
j_gene: TRBJ1-2
d_gene: .

CDR3nt: TGTGCCAGCAGTACGGGACAGACCTACGAGCAGTACTTC
CDR3aa: CASSTGQTYEQYF
abundance: .
v_gene: TRBV11-2
len: 13
j_gene: TRBJ2-7
d_gene: TRBD1

CDR3nt: TGTGCCAGCAGACCCTCGACAGGGAAGATTGAAAAACTGTTTTTT
CDR3aa: CASRPSTGKIEKLFF
abundance: once
v_gene: TRBV7-9
len: 15
j_gene: TRBJ1-4
d_gene: TRBD1

CDR3nt: TGTGCCAGCAGCCGTGTGAGGGAGCAGTTCTTC
CDR3aa: CASSRVREQFF
abundance: .
v_gene: TRBV7-2
len: 11
j_gene: TRBJ2-1
d_gene: .

CDR3nt: TGTGCCAGCAGTTTAAACCCCGACAGAAACACTGAAGCTTTCTTT
CDR3aa: CASSLNPDRNTEAFF
abundance: .
v_gene: TRBV27
len: 15
j_gene: TRBJ1-1
d_gene: .

CDR3nt: TGTGCCAGCAGCTTAGCGGGCCAGGGCCCTGGCTACACCTTC
CDR3aa: CASSLAGQGPGYTF
abundance: .
v_gene: TRBV7-9
len: 14
j_gene: TRBJ1-2
d_gene: .

CDR3nt: TGTGCCTGGAGAAGAGCGGCGAACTATGGCTACACCTTC
CDR3aa: CAWRRAANYGYTF
abundance: .
v_gene: TRBV30
len: 13
j_gene: TRBJ1-2
d_gene: .

CDR3nt: TGTGCCAGCAGCGTAGGCGGGACGATTAACTATGGCTACACCTTC
CDR3aa: CASSVGGTINYGYTF
abundance: .
v_gene: TRBV9
len: 15
j_gene: TRBJ1-2
d_gene: .

CDR3nt: TGTGCCAGCAGTCCATATAGATCAGGACTGCTATCCGTGAACGAGCAGTACTTC
CDR3aa: CASSPYRSGLLSVNEQYF
abundance: .
v_gene: TRBV27
len: 18
j_gene: TRBJ2-7
d_gene: .

CDR3nt: TGCGCCAGCAGCGTGACAGGGTGGGGGAACACTGAAGCTTTCTTT
CDR3aa: CASSVTGWGNTEAFF
abundance: .
v_gene: TRBV5-1
len: 15
j_gene: TRBJ1-1
d_gene: TRBD1

CDR3nt: TGCGCCAGCAGCTTGAGAACGGGGAGGAGCACAGATACGCAGTATTTT
CDR3aa: CASSLRTGRSTDTQYF
abundance: .
v_gene: TRBV5-1
len: 16
j_gene: TRBJ2-3
d_gene: .

CDR3nt: TGTGCCAGCAGCCTGGCCGGGCCTGAAGCTTTCTTT
CDR3aa: CASSLAGPEAFF
abundance: .
v_gene: TRBV6-5
len: 12
j_gene: TRBJ1-1
d_gene: .

CDR3nt: TGTGCCAGCAGCTCCATAATCGGGGAGAACATTCAGTACTTC
CDR3aa: CASSSIIGENIQYF
abundance: few
v_gene: TRBV7-2
len: 14
j_gene: TRBJ2-4
d_gene: .

CDR3nt: TGTGCCAGCAGTTCCGCGGGGAGAGGGATCTACAATGAGCAGTTCTTC
CDR3aa: CASSSAGRGIYNEQFF
abundance: .
v_gene: TRBV6-5
len: 16
j_gene: TRBJ2-1
d_gene: .

CDR3nt: TGTGCCAGTAGTACGGGGGGAAAAAACATTCAGTACTTC
CDR3aa: CASSTGGKNIQYF
abundance: .
v_gene: TRBV19
len: 13
j_gene: TRBJ2-4
d_gene: TRBD2

CDR3nt: TGCACCAGCAGCCAAGAGGTGAGGGGAGGAGGCTCACCCCTCCACTTT
CDR3aa: CTSSQEVRGGGSPLHF
abundance: .
v_gene: TRBV1
len: 16
j_gene: TRBJ1-6
d_gene: .

CDR3nt: TGTGCCAGCAAGGGTATTGGGATGCGCTCCTACGAGCAGTACTTC
CDR3aa: CASKGIGMRSYEQYF
abundance: .
v_gene: TRBV27
len: 15
j_gene: TRBJ2-7
d_gene: .

CDR3nt: TGTGCCAGCAGTCCAATGACGGGACCGGCCAACGAGCAGTACTTC
CDR3aa: CASSPMTGPANEQYF
abundance: .
v_gene: TRBV27
len: 15
j_gene: TRBJ2-7
d_gene: .

CDR3nt: TGTGCCAGCAGCCCGATTCGATCAGATACGCAGTATTTT
CDR3aa: CASSPIRSDTQYF
abundance: .
v_gene: TRBV5-6
len: 13
j_gene: TRBJ2-3
d_gene: .

CDR3nt: TGTGCCAGCAGTGAAAAAAGGGCAGGTAATCAGCCCCAGCATTTT
CDR3aa: CASSEKRAGNQPQHF
abundance: .
v_gene: TRBV6-1
len: 15
j_gene: TRBJ1-5
d_gene: .

CDR3nt: TGTGCCAGCAGTTACAACAGGGGGAATCAGCCCCAGCATTTT
CDR3aa: CASSYNRGNQPQHF
abundance: once
v_gene: TRBV6-6
len: 14
j_gene: TRBJ1-5
d_gene: TRBD1

CDR3nt: TGTGCCAGCAGCAGCCGGGACAGGGGGGAAGAGCAGTACTTC
CDR3aa: CASSSRDRGEEQYF
abundance: .
v_gene: TRBV13
len: 14
j_gene: TRBJ2-7
d_gene: TRBD1

CDR3nt: TGTGCCAGCAGTGGCTTCGGTCAGGGCCACGAGCAGTACTTC
CDR3aa: CASSGFGQGHEQYF
abundance: .
v_gene: TRBV2
len: 14
j_gene: TRBJ2-7
d_gene: .

CDR3nt: TGTGCCAGCAGCCTACGGGACATCTATGGCTACACCTTC
CDR3aa: CASSLRDIYGYTF
abundance: .
v_gene: TRBV6-1
len: 13
j_gene: TRBJ1-2
d_gene: .

CDR3nt: TGCGCCAGCAGCCCGGGACTCGGCTACGAGCAGTACTTC
CDR3aa: CASSPGLGYEQYF
abundance: .
v_gene: TRBV5-1
len: 13
j_gene: TRBJ2-7
d_gene: .

CDR3nt: TGTGCCAGCTCACCACGAAGGGACGATGAGCAGTTCTTC
CDR3aa: CASSPRRDDEQFF
abundance: .
v_gene: TRBV18
len: 13
j_gene: TRBJ2-1
d_gene: .

CDR3nt: TGTGCCAGCAGTGACCCCGGGGCCGGCGGGGAGCTGTTTTTT
CDR3aa: CASSDPGAGGELFF
abundance: once
v_gene: TRBV6-4
len: 14
j_gene: TRBJ2-2
d_gene: .

CDR3nt: TGTGCCAGCAGTGGCACTATTAGCGGGGCAATCAATGAGCAGTTCTTC
CDR3aa: CASSGTISGAINEQFF
abundance: .
v_gene: TRBV2
len: 16
j_gene: TRBJ2-1
d_gene: TRBD2

CDR3nt: TGTGCCAGCAGCTTTTCCGGCACAGATACGCAGTATTTT
CDR3aa: CASSFSGTDTQYF
abundance: .
v_gene: TRBV5-6
len: 13
j_gene: TRBJ2-3
d_gene: .

CDR3nt: TGTGCCAGCACCCCCCCGGGGGGCTTTTACGAGCAGTACTTC
CDR3aa: CASTPPGGFYEQYF
abundance: .
v_gene: TRBV7-9
len: 14
j_gene: TRBJ2-7
d_gene: .

CDR3nt: TGTGCCAGCAGCTTCTGGTTGTTTACCCGAAAGATCTATGGCTACACCTTC
CDR3aa: CASSFWLFTRKIYGYTF
abundance: .
v_gene: TRBV7-8
len: 17
j_gene: TRBJ1-2
d_gene: .

CDR3nt: TGTGCCAGCAGTGAGGGGCAGGGGAGAGAAAAACTGTTTTTT
CDR3aa: CASSEGQGREKLFF
abundance: .
v_gene: TRBV6-1
len: 14
j_gene: TRBJ1-4
d_gene: .

CDR3nt: TGTGCCAGTTGCGACAGGGTGGATGGCTACACCTTC
CDR3aa: CASCDRVDGYTF
abundance: .
v_gene: TRBV19
len: 12
j_gene: TRBJ1-2
d_gene: TRBD1

CDR3nt: TGTGCCAGCAGTTTGACAGGGGTTAACACCGGGGAGCTGTTTTTT
CDR3aa: CASSLTGVNTGELFF
abundance: .
v_gene: TRBV6-5
len: 15
j_gene: TRBJ2-2
d_gene: TRBD1

CDR3nt: TGTGCCTGGAGTTTACAGGACGGTTATCAGCCCCAGCATTTT
CDR3aa: CAWSLQDGYQPQHF
abundance: .
v_gene: TRBV30
len: 14
j_gene: TRBJ1-5
d_gene: .

CDR3nt: TGCGCCAGCAGCTTGATAGGGGGAGGTAATAATGAAAAACTGTTTTTT
CDR3aa: CASSLIGGGNNEKLFF
abundance: .
v_gene: TRBV5-1
len: 16
j_gene: TRBJ1-4
d_gene: .

CDR3nt: TGCGCCAGCAGCTTGGGTGTAGGGGCGAACACTGAAGCTTTCTTT
CDR3aa: CASSLGVGANTEAFF
abundance: once
v_gene: TRBV5-1
len: 15
j_gene: TRBJ1-1
d_gene: .

CDR3nt: TGCGCCAGCAGTGACGGGGATGGGGCCAACGTCCTGACTTTC
CDR3aa: CASSDGDGANVLTF
abundance: .
v_gene: TRBV10-1
len: 14
j_gene: TRBJ2-6
d_gene: .

CDR3nt: TGCGCCAGCAGCGGGACCCTAGGGGGGACCGGGGAGCTGTTTTTT
CDR3aa: CASSGTLGGTGELFF
abundance: once
v_gene: TRBV5-1
len: 15
j_gene: TRBJ2-2
d_gene: .

CDR3nt: TGTGCCAGTAGACAGCCCAATCAGCCCCAGCATTTT
CDR3aa: CASRQPNQPQHF
abundance: .
v_gene: TRBV19
len: 12
j_gene: TRBJ1-5
d_gene: .

CDR3nt: TGTGCCAGCAGCTTATTGCATGGGCAGCCCCAGCATTTT
CDR3aa: CASSLLHGQPQHF
abundance: .
v_gene: TRBV7-6
len: 13
j_gene: TRBJ1-5
d_gene: .

CDR3nt: TGCGCCAGCAGCAACACAGGGTTGAATGGCTACACCTTC
CDR3aa: CASSNTGLNGYTF
abundance: .
v_gene: TRBV5-1
len: 13
j_gene: TRBJ1-2
d_gene: .

CDR3nt: TGTGCCAGCAGTGAAGCTAGGGCAGGGGACGAGACCCAGTACTTC
CDR3aa: CASSEARAGDETQYF
abundance: .
v_gene: TRBV6-1
len: 15
j_gene: TRBJ2-5
d_gene: .

CDR3nt: TGTGCCAGCAGCTGGGGGGGTTCCTCTGGAAACACCATATATTTT
CDR3aa: CASSWGGSSGNTIYF
abundance: .
v_gene: TRBV5-6
len: 15
j_gene: TRBJ1-3
d_gene: .

CDR3nt: TGTGCCAGCAGCTTAAGTGGAACGGGGCAAGAGACCCAGTACTTC
CDR3aa: CASSLSGTGQETQYF
abundance: .
v_gene: TRBV13
len: 15
j_gene: TRBJ2-5
d_gene: .

CDR3nt: TGTGCCAGCAGCAGAACCGGGACTAGCGGGGGGTTGAAGACCCAGTACTTC
CDR3aa: CASSRTGTSGGLKTQYF
abundance: .
v_gene: TRBV5-4
len: 17
j_gene: TRBJ2-5
d_gene: TRBD2

CDR3nt: TGTGCCAGCGGCCCGGTTAGCTCCTACAATGAGCAGTTCTTC
CDR3aa: CASGPVSSYNEQFF
abundance: .
v_gene: TRBV28
len: 14
j_gene: TRBJ2-1
d_gene: .

CDR3nt: TGCGCCAGCACCCGCGGGCCGGGCGGCTCCTACGAGCAGTACTTC
CDR3aa: CASTRGPGGSYEQYF
abundance: few
v_gene: TRBV4-3
len: 15
j_gene: TRBJ2-7
d_gene: .

CDR3nt: TGTGCCAGCTCACCCCTCGACAGGGAAGGCTACGAGCAGTACTTC
CDR3aa: CASSPLDREGYEQYF
abundance: .
v_gene: TRBV18
len: 15
j_gene: TRBJ2-7
d_gene: TRBD1

CDR3nt: TGTGCCAGCAGCCGCGCCACAGATACGCAGTATTTT
CDR3aa: CASSRATDTQYF
abundance: .
v_gene: TRBV7-2
len: 12
j_gene: TRBJ2-3
d_gene: .

CDR3nt: TGTGCCATCAGAGGGACCGCGCGCCCAGAGCAGTACTTC
CDR3aa: CAIRGTARPEQYF
abundance: .
v_gene: TRBV10-3
len: 13
j_gene: TRBJ2-7
d_gene: .

CDR3nt: TGCGCCAGCAGCTCCGGGGACCTGGGGCGCTACGAGCAGTACTTC
CDR3aa: CASSSGDLGRYEQYF
abundance: once
v_gene: TRBV5-1
len: 15
j_gene: TRBJ2-7
d_gene: .

CDR3nt: TGTGCCAGCAGCGTAGCCGGGACCGTGTCCTACGAGCAGTACTTC
CDR3aa: CASSVAGTVSYEQYF
abundance: .
v_gene: TRBV7-9
len: 15
j_gene: TRBJ2-7
d_gene: .

CDR3nt: TGTGCCAGCAGCTTGGACAGCTCCACCATATATTTT
CDR3aa: CASSLDSSTIYF
abundance: .
v_gene: TRBV5-6
len: 12
j_gene: TRBJ1-3
d_gene: .